The T cell receptor beta chain under discussion was sequenced for a study of shared clonotypes between healthy human individuals. With V trimmed by 5 bases and J by 6 bases, 4 bases remained unmatched. CDR3 length equals 14 residues. Germline loops: CDR1 MNHNS, CDR2 SASEGT. TCRdb's table, derived via immunoSEQ multiplex PCR, lists solely in-frame clones and lacks some. The data show more than 500,000 clones, around 96% seen once. Regarding the study as a whole: Shared across four donors were roughly 4.8% of the naive CD4 clonotypes. Sequencing depth was predicted to influence how clonotypes are shared among donors. On the whole, naive subsets had larger estimated richness than memory subsets had.

In regard to this clone: Its specificity is not known.

This clonotype originated in a woman aged 30 to 39 in good health. V usage is TRBV6-1 and J usage is TRBJ2-3, with TRBD2 identical over 11 bases. The sample was naive CD4+ T cells sorted from blood. The subset: CD45RA+ positively selected. Here the CDR3 DNA reads TGTGCCAGCAGTACGACTAGCGGGATGGATACGCAGTATTTT. This codes for CASSTTSGMDTQYF.